Listed below are T cell receptor beta chains from one sample, sequenced in a study of vaccination effects on CD4 cells after COVID-19. Some clones are missing from TCRdb's copy, which holds only in-frame ones; the method was immunoSEQ multiplex PCR. The sample has approximately 31,000 clones; 72% are singletons. No antigen is known for these receptors. The specimen was CD4+ T cells from PBMCs cultured with HCoV-229E spike peptides, collected after COVID-19 vaccination. The receptors were gathered from a human donor who received a COVID-19 vaccine. The CDR3 runs from the conserved cysteine through the conserved F or W. Each record gives: V gene, D gene, clone size, J gene, CDR3 DNA, CDR3 protein. A D gene is named only where the DNA matches it firmly. Rows give clone size only sometimes, using once, few, many, or a class for an expanded clone.

V gene: TRBV4-1
D gene: NA
clone size: NA
J gene: TRBJ2-7
CDR3 DNA: TGCGCCAGCAGCCAACATGGGGAGCGGGCTGCCTACGAGCAGTACTTC
CDR3 protein: CASSQHGERAAYEQYF

V gene: TRBV7-6
D gene: TRBD2
clone size: few
J gene: TRBJ2-7
CDR3 DNA: TGTGCCAGCAGCCAGTCGACTAGCGGGAGGGTCTACGAGCAGTACTTC
CDR3 protein: CASSQSTSGRVYEQYF

V gene: TRBV27
D gene: NA
clone size: NA
J gene: TRBJ1-5
CDR3 DNA: TGTGCCCCAGACCCGGCCAATCAGCCCCAGCATTTT
CDR3 protein: CAPDPANQPQHF

V gene: TRBV2
D gene: TRBD1
clone size: NA
J gene: TRBJ2-5
CDR3 DNA: TGTGCCAGCCTCAGGGACAGTTACCAAGAGACCCAGTACTTC
CDR3 protein: CASLRDSYQETQYF

V gene: TRBV19
D gene: NA
clone size: NA
J gene: TRBJ2-1
CDR3 DNA: TGTGCCAGTAGTAGGACAGTACCCCCCAGGGATGAGCAGTTCTTC
CDR3 protein: CASSRTVPPRDEQFF

V gene: TRBV19
D gene: TRBD1
clone size: few
J gene: TRBJ1-2
CDR3 DNA: TGTGCCAGTAGTATAGGTGCAGGGGGCGTCGTGGATGGCTACACCTTC
CDR3 protein: CASSIGAGGVVDGYTF

V gene: TRBV12-3/TRBV12-4
D gene: TRBD1
clone size: few
J gene: TRBJ1-6
CDR3 DNA: TGTGCCAGCAGTTTCGGACAGGGCGGGACCCTCCACTTT
CDR3 protein: CASSFGQGGTLHF

V gene: TRBV27
D gene: NA
clone size: NA
J gene: TRBJ1-6
CDR3 DNA: TGTGCCAGCAGTTTTGGGGACGCTAATTCACCCCTCCACTTT
CDR3 protein: CASSFGDANSPLHF

V gene: TRBV7-9
D gene: NA
clone size: NA
J gene: TRBJ1-3
CDR3 DNA: TGTGCCAGCAGCTTAGTACAGAACTCTGGAAACACCATATATTTT
CDR3 protein: CASSLVQNSGNTIYF

V gene: TRBV10-1
D gene: TRBD2
clone size: NA
J gene: TRBJ2-3
CDR3 DNA: TGCGCCCTCCCCCGGGAGGGGGACAACTATAGCACAGATACGCAGTATTTT
CDR3 protein: CALPREGDNYSTDTQYF

V gene: TRBV5-1
D gene: TRBD1
clone size: NA
J gene: TRBJ1-1
CDR3 DNA: TGCGCCAGCAGCTTCGGACAGGACGGAGGGACTGAAGCTTTCTTT
CDR3 protein: CASSFGQDGGTEAFF

V gene: TRBV11-3
D gene: TRBD2
clone size: NA
J gene: TRBJ2-1
CDR3 DNA: TGTGCCAGCAGCTTACGTAGCGGGAGTCGCAATGAGCAGTTCTTC
CDR3 protein: CASSLRSGSRNEQFF

V gene: TRBV18
D gene: TRBD1
clone size: NA
J gene: TRBJ2-7
CDR3 DNA: TGTGCCAGCTCACCAGCCGGGACAGGGCCCACCTACGAGCAGTACTTC
CDR3 protein: CASSPAGTGPTYEQYF

V gene: TRBV7-5
D gene: NA
clone size: NA
J gene: TRBJ2-3
CDR3 DNA: TGTGTCAGAAGCTTGATGCGGGAGTCTCTTCGGGACACAGATACGCAGTATTTT
CDR3 protein: CVRSLMRESLRDTDTQYF

V gene: TRBV29-1
D gene: NA
clone size: NA
J gene: TRBJ2-5
CDR3 DNA: TGCAGCGTTTCGCAGGACCAAGAGACCCAGTACTTC
CDR3 protein: CSVSQDQETQYF

V gene: TRBV18
D gene: NA
clone size: NA
J gene: TRBJ2-1
CDR3 DNA: TGTGCTGGAGGGAGCTCCTACAATGAGCAGTTCTTC
CDR3 protein: CAGGSSYNEQFF